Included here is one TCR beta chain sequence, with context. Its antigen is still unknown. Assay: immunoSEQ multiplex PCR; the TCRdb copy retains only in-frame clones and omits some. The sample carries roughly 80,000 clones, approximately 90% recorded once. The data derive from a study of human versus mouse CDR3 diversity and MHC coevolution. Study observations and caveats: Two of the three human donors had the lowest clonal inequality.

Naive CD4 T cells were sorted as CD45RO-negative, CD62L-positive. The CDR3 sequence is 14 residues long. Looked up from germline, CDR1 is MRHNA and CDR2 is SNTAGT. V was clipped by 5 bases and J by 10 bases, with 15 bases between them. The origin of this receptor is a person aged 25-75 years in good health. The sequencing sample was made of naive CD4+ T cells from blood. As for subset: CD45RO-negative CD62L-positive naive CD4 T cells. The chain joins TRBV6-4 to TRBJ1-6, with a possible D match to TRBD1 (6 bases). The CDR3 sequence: CASSSATGISPLHF. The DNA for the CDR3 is TGTGCCAGCAGTAGTGCGACAGGAATATCACCCCTCCACTTT.